Following are 2 T cell receptor beta chains from one sample sequenced in a study of blood T cell repertoires in COVID-19 (dated by TCRdb to the early 2020s). The library was prepared using the immunoSEQ multiplex PCR assay. What TCRdb holds here is the immuneACCESS table cut down to in-frame rearrangements. Part of the clones is not present; checked against another copy, under half of the missing clones reflect an unresolved V gene, and the others are unexplained. This sample is represented by 300,000 to 450,000 clones; around nine tenths of them were singletons. About 3.9% of the sample is in the top ten clones. The material sequenced was peripheral blood. These receptors were obtained from a woman aged 55 to 70 with COVID-19, enrolled during active disease.

V is TRBV5-1 and J is TRBJ1-6; D possibly corresponds to TRBD1 (5 bases). Trimming took off 4 bases at V and 7 bases at J, with 21 bases between the two ends. CDR3 length: 17 residues. CDR1 is SGHRS, CDR2 YFSETQ, per germline. In nucleotides, the CDR3 is TGCGCCAGCAGCCGCGACAGTGAAGGGCTTATCAATTCACCCCTCCACTTT. This gives the protein CASSRDSEGLINSPLHF.

This chain links TRBV11-2 with TRBJ2-1; 7 bases are a match to TRBD2. The V gene's germline CDR1 is SGHAT and CDR2 FQNNGV. This CDR3 has 15 residues. The V and J ends lost 5 bases and 4 bases, in that order; junction bases with no gene match: 8. This CDR3 is CASSPLTSRYNEQFF. CDR3 bases: TGTGCCAGCAGCCCCCTGACTAGCAGGTACAATGAGCAGTTCTTC.